These T cell receptor beta chains were read from a single sample in a study of OX40 agonist ivuxolimab in advanced cancers. Only in-frame clones appear in the TCRdb table, and some are missing; sequencing was by immunoSEQ multiplex PCR. Of 70,000 or so clones in the sample, roughly 89% were seen once. The input for sequencing was CD4+ or CD8+ T cells sorted from blood, taken in a trial of the OX40 agonist ivuxolimab. These receptors were taken from an adult with an advanced solid tumor such as melanoma, head and neck, liver or kidney cancer. The CDR3 runs from the conserved cysteine through the conserved F or W. The D gene is left open where the match is weak.

TRBJ1-1	TRBD1	TRBV28	CASSHGQGAIAFF	TGTGCCAGCAGCCACGGACAGGGGGCGATAGCTTTCTTT
TRBJ2-7	TRBD2	TRBV4-2	CASSPGTIDTEQYF	TGTGCCAGCAGCCCCGGGACTATCGACACCGAGCAGTACTTC
TRBJ2-7	TRBD1	TRBV19	CASSKGTIRQGAYEQYF	TGTGCCAGTAGTAAGGGGACTATACGACAGGGGGCGTACGAGCAGTACTTC
TRBJ1-2	NA	TRBV19	CASSIGFGGMGYGYTF	TGTGCCAGTAGTATAGGGTTTGGGGGAATGGGCTATGGCTACACCTTC
TRBJ2-7	TRBD2	TRBV4-2	CASSQAASGSYEQYF	TGTGCCAGCAGCCAAGCGGCTAGCGGGAGTTACGAGCAGTACTTC
TRBJ2-3	TRBD2	TRBV7-8	CASSLVPSGVPDTQYF	TGTGCCAGCAGCTTAGTGCCTAGCGGGGTTCCAGATACGCAGTATTTT
TRBJ2-7	NA	TRBV28	CASRQNYEQYF	TGTGCCAGCAGACAGAACTACGAGCAGTACTTC
TRBJ1-4	NA	TRBV7-9	CASSPHYRANNEKLFF	TGTGCCAGCAGCCCACACTACAGGGCTAATAATGAAAAACTGTTTTTT
TRBJ1-1	NA	TRBV28	CASSYTLWDTEAFF	TGTGCCAGCAGTTACACGTTGTGGGACACTGAAGCTTTCTTT
TRBJ2-3	NA	TRBV7-6	CASSLGPLDTQYF	TGTGCCAGCAGCTTAGGCCCGCTTGATACGCAGTATTTT
TRBJ1-4	TRBD1	TRBV9	CASSSGQRDPTNEKLFF	TGTGCCAGCAGCTCGGGACAGCGCGACCCAACTAATGAAAAACTGTTTTTT
TRBJ2-7	TRBD1	TRBV29-1	CSVSRRTGGPYEQYF	TGCAGCGTTTCCCGACGGACAGGAGGACCCTACGAGCAGTACTTC
TRBJ1-5	NA	TRBV23-1	CAGGSNQPQHF	TGCGCCGGAGGGAGCAATCAGCCCCAGCATTTT
TRBJ1-5	NA	TRBV7-2	CASSGQGGDNQPQHF	TGTGCCAGCAGCGGCCAAGGAGGGGACAATCAGCCCCAGCATTTT
TRBJ1-4	NA	TRBV15	CATSITLTAINEKLFF	TGTGCCACCAGCATAACCCTGACAGCCATTAATGAAAAACTGTTTTTT
TRBJ1-6	NA	TRBV19	CASSTGRNSPLHF	TGTGCCAGTAGCACAGGGCGTAATTCACCCCTCCACTTT
TRBJ1-5	NA	TRBV6-5	CASSYSGKGQPQHF	TGTGCCAGCAGTTACTCAGGGAAAGGTCAGCCCCAGCATTTT
TRBJ2-6	NA	TRBV6-5	CASSYSRGFGANVLTF	TGTGCCAGCAGTTACTCAAGGGGGTTCGGGGCCAACGTCCTGACTTTC
TRBJ2-3	TRBD2	TRBV29-1	CSLSSGGADTQYF	TGCAGCCTATCTAGCGGGGGGGCAGATACGCAGTATTTT
TRBJ1-1	TRBD1	TRBV30	CAWSRGGTGGGWNTEAFF	TGTGCCTGGAGCCGAGGGGGGACAGGGGGCGGTTGGAACACTGAAGCTTTCTTT
TRBJ1-3	NA	TRBV2	CASSVLRESSGNTIYF	TGTGCCAGCAGTGTTCTCAGGGAGAGCTCTGGAAACACCATATATTTT
TRBJ1-3	NA	TRBV21-1	CASSKVGEGGGNTIYF	TGTGCCAGCAGCAAAGTGGGGGAGGGTGGTGGAAACACCATATATTTT
TRBJ1-1	NA	TRBV30	CAWSVQINTEAFF	TGTGCCTGGAGTGTACAAATAAACACTGAAGCTTTCTTT
TRBJ2-7	NA	TRBV7-2	CASSLGLWAGLGEGQYF	TGTGCCAGCAGCTTAGGTCTTTGGGCCGGGCTGGGGGAAGGGCAGTACTTC